This passage covers 27 T cell receptor beta chains from one sample sequenced in a study of STAT5B mutations in CD4+ large granular lymphocyte leukemia (dated by TCRdb to the early 2020s). The receptor library was made with the immunoSEQ multiplex PCR assay. TCRdb took over this immuneACCESS table, retaining in-frame rearrangements with V and J assigned. Such tables are incomplete; in checked studies, under half of the missing clones stem from an unresolved V gene, and the remainder is unexplained. This sample is represented by tens of thousands of clones; 76% of them were singletons. The ten largest clones represent about 2% of the sample. The specimen was CD4+ T cells from blood buffy coats. The source is a human donor in good health.

V and J are TRBV2 and TRBJ1-1; the D gene is possibly TRBD1 (6 bases). Germline V lookup: CDR1 SNHLY, CDR2 FYNNEI. V was trimmed by 11 bases and J by 0 bases, leaving 13 bases between them. The CDR3 length is 13 residues. The CDR3 here is CAGQTVMNTEAFF. The CDR3 nucleotides are TGTGCCGGACAGACAGTTATGAACACTGAAGCTTTCTTT.

The chain is built from TRBV6-5 and TRBJ1-2; unclear D gene. The germline V and J ends were trimmed by 5 bases and 7 bases, with 11 bases remaining between them. The CDR3 has 12 amino acids. Germline V gene lookup returns CDR1 MNHEY and CDR2 SVGAGI. CDR3 sequence reads: CASSPLKGGYTF. DNA of the CDR3: TGTGCCAGCAGTCCCTTAAAGGGTGGCTACACCTTC.

This rearrangement joins TRBV6-5 to TRBJ1-1; D uncertain. The CDR3 spans 13 residues. Trimming left V 2 bases short and J 1 base short, with 5 bases between. Germline V gene sequence: CDR1 MNHEY, CDR2 SVGAGI. CDR3 in amino acids: CASSYPGNTEAFF. CDR3 DNA: TGTGCCAGCAGTTACCCAGGGAACACTGAAGCTTTCTTT.

This clone appeared a few times. The chain links TRBV30 to TRBJ1-2; D not certain. The ends were cut back, 3 bases at V and 3 bases at J, with 11 bases in the middle. CDR1 and CDR2 from the germline V gene are GTSNPN and SVGIG (reference sequence). The CDR3 runs 13 residues. CDR3 sequence reads: CAWRMETDYGYTF. CDR3 in DNA: TGTGCCTGGAGGATGGAGACGGACTATGGCTACACCTTC.

This clone has just a few counts. The chain is built from TRBV20-1 and TRBJ1-1; D not resolved. V was pared by 3 bases and J by 7 bases, with 9 bases between. The germline gives CDR1 DFQATT, CDR2 SNEGSKA (reference sequence). The CDR3 is 11 amino acids. CDR3 residues: CSASGPYEAFF. Here the CDR3 DNA reads TGCAGTGCTAGTGGGCCTTATGAAGCTTTCTTT.

This chain connects TRBV27 to TRBJ1-2, with D hard to call. CDR1 MNHEY and CDR2 SMNVEV come from the germline V gene (reference sequence). The CDR3 has 14 amino acids. With 6 bases removed from V and 0 bases from J, the gap between germline ends came to 11 bases. CDR3 sequence reads: CASSPPYTNYGYTF. The CDR3, as DNA: TGTGCCAGCAGCCCCCCCTACACTAACTATGGCTACACCTTC.

The chain joins TRBV19 to TRBJ2-3; D not resolved. This CDR3 has 13 amino acids. V was pared by 6 bases and J by 2 bases, with 9 bases between. Germline lookup yields CDR1 LNHDA and CDR2 SQIVND (reference sequence). The CDR3 bases are TGTGCCAGTAGGGAAGGCCTCACAGATACGCAGTATTTT. It is translated as CASREGLTDTQYF.

The chain has TRBV5-4 and TRBJ2-3, with a tentative D call TRBD2 (7 bases). The CDR3 extends over 15 amino acids. Germline assignment: CDR1 SGHNT and CDR2 YYREEE (reference sequence). Deletions cut 1 base from V and 5 bases from J, with 14 bases between. For the CDR3, the DNA is TGTGCCAGCAGCTTGTCTGGGGGCGGGGGAGATACGCAGTATTTT. Amino acids: CASSLSGGGGDTQYF.

The CDR3 loop reads CASSSGTSDHNEQFF. The CDR3 nucleotides are TGTGCCAGCAGCTCCGGGACTAGCGATCACAATGAGCAGTTCTTC. J is TRBJ2-1 and V is TRBV5-4; the match to TRBD2 covers 10 bases. The CDR3 is made up of 15 amino acids. Germline V gene data show CDR1 as SGHNT and CDR2 as YYREEE (reference sequence). V shed 3 bases, J shed 5 bases, and the junction held 5 bases outside the gene matches.

V usage is TRBV6-5 and J usage is TRBJ2-7; D is possibly TRBD1 (5 bases). CDR1 is MNHEY, CDR2 SVGAGI, per germline. The V end was cut by 6 bases, the J end by 3 bases, with 12 bases between. CDR3 length: 13 residues. The CDR3 reads CASRPLDIYEQYF. DNA of the CDR3: TGTGCCAGCAGACCCCTGGACATCTACGAGCAGTACTTC.

V gene TRBV19 combines with J gene TRBJ2-6; D is possibly TRBD1 (6 bases). From germline, CDR1 is LNHDA and CDR2 SQIVND (reference sequence). V dropped 4 bases and J dropped 0 bases, with 13 bases sitting between them. CDR3 length equals 17 residues. This CDR3 reads CASSTPTGSSGANVLTF. The CDR3 nucleotides read TGTGCCAGTAGTACCCCGACAGGAAGCTCTGGGGCCAACGTCCTGACTTTC.

The V and J genes are TRBV7-9 and TRBJ2-1; D might be TRBD2 (5 bases). Germline CDR1 reads SEHNR; CDR2 reads FQNEAQ (reference sequence). This CDR3 contains 14 residues. V lost 5 bases and J lost 9, with 17 bases in between. CDR3 sequence: CASSQAGVDGEQFF. The CDR3 region has the DNA TGTGCCAGCAGCCAAGCCGGGGTAGATGGTGAGCAGTTCTTC.

The gene calls are TRBV15 and TRBJ2-3; TRBD2 aligns across 10 bases. The germline V gene encodes CDR1 LNHNV and CDR2 YYDKDF (reference sequence). The CDR3 spans 17 residues. With 1 base clipped from V and 4 bases from J, the junction kept 8 bases outside the gene matches. CDR3 in DNA: TGTGCCACCAGCAGAGGAACTAGCGGGACCCCCGCAGATACGCAGTATTTT. It codes for CATSRGTSGTPADTQYF.

The genes are TRBV29-1 and TRBJ2-3; tentative D call: TRBD2 (5 bases). The germline V and J ends were trimmed by 0 bases and 4 bases, with 17 bases remaining between them. The germline V gene has CDR1 SQVTM and CDR2 ANQGSEA. The CDR3 runs to 16 residues. CDR3 nucleotides: TGCAGCGTTGAAGATCTTAAGCGGCCCCGGTCAGATACGCAGTATTTT. This encodes CSVEDLKRPRSDTQYF.

CDR3: CASSPTGGRETQYF. The CDR3, as DNA: TGTGCCAGCAGCCCAACAGGGGGCCGGGAGACCCAGTACTTC. The rearrangement uses TRBV7-9 and TRBJ2-5; 9 nucleotides agree with TRBD1. The V gene's germline CDR1 is SEHNR and CDR2 FQNEAQ (reference sequence). Trimming at V came to 5 bases and at J to 5 bases, leaving 6 bases not matched to a gene. CDR3 length: 14 residues.

The chain employs TRBV5-6 and TRBJ2-1; 13 bases align to TRBD2. The CDR3 sequence is 16 residues long. With V trimmed by 4 bases and J by 6 bases, 7 bases remained unmatched. Germline lookup yields CDR1 SGHDT and CDR2 YYEEEE. The DNA of the CDR3 is TGTGCCAGCAGCAAAGCCGGGACTAGCGGGATCAATGAGCAGTTCTTC. It encodes CASSKAGTSGINEQFF.

This clone was counted between two and nine times. The J gene is TRBJ2-2, the V gene TRBV10-1; TRBD2 matches 7 bases. The germline V gene has CDR1 WNHNN and CDR2 SYGVQD (reference sequence). The CDR3 consists of 16 residues. The V gene end was trimmed by 8 bases and the J gene end by 4 bases; junction bases not matched to a gene: 13. CDR3 loop: CASPRISGNGTGELFF. DNA for the CDR3: TGCGCCAGCCCGAGGATCAGCGGGAATGGCACCGGGGAGCTGTTTTTT.

Of note for this clone: This CDR3 is also generated by other DNA sequences in the sample. The rearrangement joins TRBV18 to TRBJ2-2; D gene ambiguous. CDR3 length: 12 amino acids. The V and J ends lost 5 bases and 2 bases respectively, with 3 bases between them. CDR1 KGHSH and CDR2 LQKENI come from the germline V gene. The CDR3 bases are TGTGCCAGCTCAGCCAACACCGGGGAGCTGTTTTTT. Amino acid sequence: CASSANTGELFF. Together with reference TRBV18 and TRBJ2-2, the CDR3 gives the full variable domain: NAGVMQNPRHLVRRRGQEARLRCSPMKGHSHVYWYRQLPEEGLKFMVYLQKENIIDESGMPKERFSAEFPKEGPSILRIQQVVRGDSAAYFCASSANTGELFFGEGSRLTVL.

The chain couples TRBV11-2 to TRBJ2-7; no clear D gene. Deletions cut 2 bases from V and 6 bases from J, with 8 bases between. The germline V gene encodes CDR1 SGHAT and CDR2 FQNNGV. The CDR3 sequence is 12 residues long. The CDR3 spells CASSLLVGEQYF. CDR3 nucleotides: TGTGCCAGCAGCTTACTCGTTGGCGAGCAGTACTTC.

The rearrangement joins TRBV29-1 to TRBJ1-1, with D hard to call. V was cut by 7 bases and J by 5 bases, with 11 bases left in between. The germline V gene encodes CDR1 SQVTM and CDR2 ANQGSEA. The CDR3 loop spans 11 amino acids. CDR3 sequence: CSAGPGTEAFF. CDR3 bases: TGCAGCGCAGGTCCGGGGACTGAAGCTTTCTTT.

This rearrangement joins TRBV2 to TRBJ2-2; 7 bases agree with TRBD1. From germline, CDR1 is SNHLY and CDR2 FYNNEI. The CDR3 is 15 residues long. Trimming removed 6 bases from V and 1 base from J; junction bases left unmatched: 5. Here the CDR3 DNA reads TGTGCCAGCAGCTCGACAGGGCTGAACACCGGGGAGCTGTTTTTT. Its translation is CASSSTGLNTGELFF. Complete variable domain (other parts from reference TRBV2 and TRBJ2-2): EPEVTQTPSHQVTQMGQEVILRCVPISNHLYFYWYRQILGQKVEFLVSFYNNEISEKSEIFDDQFSVERPDGSNFTLKIRSTKLEDSAMYFCASSSTGLNTGELFFGEGSRLTVL.

A single count supports this clone. The chain couples TRBV4-2 to TRBJ2-7, with 9 bases matching TRBD1. The CDR3 is 15 residues long. Unmatched junction bases numbered 8, after V lost 4 bases and J lost 4 bases. CDR1 is LGHNA and CDR2 is YNFKEQ in the germline V gene. The CDR3 DNA is TGTGCCAGCAGCCCAGCCCACGGGACAGGGTACGAGCAGTACTTC. Protein sequence: CASSPAHGTGYEQYF.

V usage is TRBV10-3 and J usage is TRBJ2-7; no firm D call. CDR1 and CDR2 from the germline V gene are ENHRY and SYGVKD. Deletions cut 10 bases from V and 1 base from J, with 11 bases between. The length of the CDR3 is 12 residues. The CDR3 nucleotides read TGTGCCACCGGCCCGGATTCCTACGAGCAGTACTTC. It is translated as CATGPDSYEQYF.

This clone was seen more than once but under ten times. The rearrangement joins TRBV5-1 to TRBJ2-1, with D perhaps matching TRBD2 (6 bases). V shed 4 bases and J shed 4 bases, with 12 bases lying between them. In germline, CDR1 is SGHRS, CDR2 YFSETQ. The CDR3 has 14 amino acids. CDR3 coding DNA: TGCGCCAGCAGCCTCGGGACTCAGTACAATGAGCAGTTCTTC. It specifies CASSLGTQYNEQFF.

The chain links TRBV7-2 to TRBJ2-5, with D perhaps given as TRBD1 or TRBD2 (5 bases each). The germline V and J ends were trimmed by 5 bases and 5 bases, with 15 bases remaining between them. The V gene's germline CDR1 is SGHTA and CDR2 FQGNSA. This CDR3 region has 14 residues. CDR3 nucleotide sequence: TGTGCCAGCAGCCCGGGACCCCGCACGGAGACCCAGTACTTC. This encodes CASSPGPRTETQYF.

The gene calls are TRBV7-2 and TRBJ2-2, with D possibly being TRBD1 (7 bases). The CDR3 is made up of 16 amino acids. V gave up 4 bases and J gave up 4 bases, with 16 bases separating them. Per the germline V gene, CDR1 is SGHTA and CDR2 is FQGNSA. Written as DNA, the CDR3 is TGTGCCAGCAGCTCCCCAGGGGGGTCGGGCACCGGGGAGCTGTTTTTT. It translates to CASSSPGGSGTGELFF.

The CDR3 nucleotides are TGTGCCAGCAGTGAAGTGGACAGGGTAAATTCACCCCTCCACTTT. Encoded protein: CASSEVDRVNSPLHF. This chain connects TRBV6-1 to TRBJ1-6; 8 bases are shared with TRBD1. The CDR3 loop spans 15 amino acids. V lost 1 base, J lost 7 bases, and 3 bases stayed unmatched. Looked up from germline, CDR1 is MNHNS and CDR2 is SASEGT.